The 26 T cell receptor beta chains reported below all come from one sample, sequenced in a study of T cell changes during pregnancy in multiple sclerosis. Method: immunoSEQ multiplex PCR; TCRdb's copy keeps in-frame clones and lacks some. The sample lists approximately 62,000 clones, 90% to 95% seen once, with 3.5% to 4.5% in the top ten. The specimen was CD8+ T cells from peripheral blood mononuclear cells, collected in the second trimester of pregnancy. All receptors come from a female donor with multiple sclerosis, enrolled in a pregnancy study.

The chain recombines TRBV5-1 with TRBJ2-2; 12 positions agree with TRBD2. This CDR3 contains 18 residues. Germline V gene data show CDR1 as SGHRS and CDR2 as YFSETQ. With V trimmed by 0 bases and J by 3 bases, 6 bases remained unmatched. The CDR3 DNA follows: TGCGCCAGCAGCTTGGAGCTAGCGGGGGGGCCTTACACCGGGGAGCTGTTTTTT. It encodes CASSLELAGGPYTGELFF.

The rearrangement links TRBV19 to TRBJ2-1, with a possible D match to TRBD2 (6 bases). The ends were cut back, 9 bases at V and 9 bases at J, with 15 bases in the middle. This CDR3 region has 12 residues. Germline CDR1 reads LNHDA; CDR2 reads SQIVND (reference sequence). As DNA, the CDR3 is TGTGCCAGGCGGGGCCTGCACGGTGAGCAGTTCTTC. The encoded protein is CARRGLHGEQFF. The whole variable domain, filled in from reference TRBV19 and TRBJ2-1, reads DGGITQSPKYLFRKEGQNVTLSCEQNLNHDAMYWYRQDPGQGLRLIYYSQIVNDFQKGDIAEGYSVSREKKESFPLTVTSAQKNPTAFYLCARRGLHGEQFFGPGTRLTVL.

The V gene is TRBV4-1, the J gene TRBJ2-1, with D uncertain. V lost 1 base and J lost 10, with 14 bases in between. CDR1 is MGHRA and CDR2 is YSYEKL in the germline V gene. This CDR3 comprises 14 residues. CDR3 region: CASSQGVAPVEQFF. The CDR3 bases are TGCGCCAGCAGCCAAGGTGTAGCCCCGGTCGAGCAGTTCTTC.

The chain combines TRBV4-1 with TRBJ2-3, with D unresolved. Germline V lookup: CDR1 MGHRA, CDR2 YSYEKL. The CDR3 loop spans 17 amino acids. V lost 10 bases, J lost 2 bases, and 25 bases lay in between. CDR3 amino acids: CATAPLPVGGITDTQYF. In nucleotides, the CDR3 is TGCGCCACCGCCCCCCTCCCCGTTGGCGGCATCACAGATACGCAGTATTTT.

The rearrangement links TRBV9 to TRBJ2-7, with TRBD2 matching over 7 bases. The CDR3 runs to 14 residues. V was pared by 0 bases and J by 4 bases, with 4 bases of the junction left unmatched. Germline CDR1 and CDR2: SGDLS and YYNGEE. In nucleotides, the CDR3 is TGTGCCAGCAGCGTAGGGGGGGGTCGGTACGAGCAGTACTTC. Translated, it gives CASSVGGGRYEQYF.

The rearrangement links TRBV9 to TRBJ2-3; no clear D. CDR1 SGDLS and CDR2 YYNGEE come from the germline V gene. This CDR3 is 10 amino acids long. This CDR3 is CLSYVHTQYF. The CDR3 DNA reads TGTCTATCGTATGTGCATACGCAGTATTTT. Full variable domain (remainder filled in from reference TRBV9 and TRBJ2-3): DSGVTQTPKHLITATGQRVTLRCSPRSGDLSVYWYQQSLDQGLQFLIQYYNGEERAKGNILERFSAQQFPDLHSELNLSSLELGDSALYFCLSYVHTQYFGPGTRLTVL.

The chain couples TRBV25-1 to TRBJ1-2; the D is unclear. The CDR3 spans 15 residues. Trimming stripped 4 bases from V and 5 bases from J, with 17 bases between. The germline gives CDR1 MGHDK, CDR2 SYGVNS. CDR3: CASSGPTPKTYGYTF. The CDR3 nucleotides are TGTGCCAGCAGTGGGCCAACCCCGAAGACTTATGGCTACACCTTC.

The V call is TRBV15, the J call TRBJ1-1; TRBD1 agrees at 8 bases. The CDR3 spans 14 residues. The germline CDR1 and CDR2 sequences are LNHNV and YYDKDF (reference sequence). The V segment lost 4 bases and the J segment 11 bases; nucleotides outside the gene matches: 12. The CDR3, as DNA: TGTGCCACCAGCAAGAACCTCGAGACAGGGGCGGCTTTCTTT. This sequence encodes CATSKNLETGAAFF.

CDR3 coding DNA: TGCGCCAGCAGCCAAGATTGGGGGGTCCCCTACGAGCAGTACTTC. This translates into CASSQDWGVPYEQYF. This chain connects TRBV4-1 to TRBJ2-7, with D tentatively TRBD2 (6 bases). CDR1 is MGHRA, CDR2 YSYEKL, per germline. This CDR3 region has 15 residues. Trimming took off 0 bases at V and 2 bases at J, with 11 bases between the two ends.

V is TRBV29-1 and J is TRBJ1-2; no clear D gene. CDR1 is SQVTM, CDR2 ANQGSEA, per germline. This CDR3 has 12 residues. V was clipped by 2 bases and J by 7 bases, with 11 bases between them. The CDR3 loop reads CSVENIQRGYTF. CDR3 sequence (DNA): TGCAGCGTTGAAAACATCCAGCGTGGCTACACCTTC.

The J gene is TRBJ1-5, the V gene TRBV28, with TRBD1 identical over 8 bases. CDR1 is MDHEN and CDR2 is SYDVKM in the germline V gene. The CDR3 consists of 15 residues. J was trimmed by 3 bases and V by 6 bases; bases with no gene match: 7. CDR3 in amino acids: CASRKQGGSNQPQHF. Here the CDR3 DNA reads TGTGCCAGCAGGAAACAGGGGGGATCCAATCAGCCCCAGCATTTT.

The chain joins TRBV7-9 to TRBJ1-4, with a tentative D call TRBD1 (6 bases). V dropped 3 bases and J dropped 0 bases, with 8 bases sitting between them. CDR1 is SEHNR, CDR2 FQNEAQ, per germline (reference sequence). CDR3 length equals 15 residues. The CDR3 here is CASSFHRATNEKLFF. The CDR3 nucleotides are TGTGCCAGCAGCTTCCACAGGGCAACTAATGAAAAACTGTTTTTT.

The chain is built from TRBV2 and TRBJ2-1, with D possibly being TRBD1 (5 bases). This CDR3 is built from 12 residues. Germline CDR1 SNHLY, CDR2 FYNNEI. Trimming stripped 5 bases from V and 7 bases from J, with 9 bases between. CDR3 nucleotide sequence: TGTGCCAGCAGTTATCAGGGTAATGAGCAGTTCTTC. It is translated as CASSYQGNEQFF.

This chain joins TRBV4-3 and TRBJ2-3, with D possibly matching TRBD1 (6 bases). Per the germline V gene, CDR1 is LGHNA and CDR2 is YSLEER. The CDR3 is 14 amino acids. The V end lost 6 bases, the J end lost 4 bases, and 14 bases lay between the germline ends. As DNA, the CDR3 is TGCGCCAGCAGGGGGGCAGGCGGAGCAGATACGCAGTATTTT. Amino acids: CASRGAGGADTQYF.

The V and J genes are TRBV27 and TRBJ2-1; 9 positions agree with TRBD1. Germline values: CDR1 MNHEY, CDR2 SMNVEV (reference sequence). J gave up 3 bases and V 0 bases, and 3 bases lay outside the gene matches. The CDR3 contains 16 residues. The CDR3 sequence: CASSLSTGGLYNEQFF. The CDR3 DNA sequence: TGTGCCAGCAGTTTATCGACAGGGGGACTCTACAATGAGCAGTTCTTC.

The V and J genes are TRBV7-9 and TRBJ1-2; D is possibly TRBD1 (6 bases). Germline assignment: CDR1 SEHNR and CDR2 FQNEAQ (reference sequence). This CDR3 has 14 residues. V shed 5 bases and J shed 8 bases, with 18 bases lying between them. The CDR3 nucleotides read TGTGCCAGCAGCACTCCCCGACAGGCCAAGGGCTACACCTTC. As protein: CASSTPRQAKGYTF.

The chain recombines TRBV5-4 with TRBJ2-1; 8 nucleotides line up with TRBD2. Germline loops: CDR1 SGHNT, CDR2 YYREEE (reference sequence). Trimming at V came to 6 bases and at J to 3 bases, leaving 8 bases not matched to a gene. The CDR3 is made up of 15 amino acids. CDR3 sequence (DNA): TGTGCCAGCACCCTTCGGACTAGCTTCTACAATGAGCAGTTCTTC. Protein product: CASTLRTSFYNEQFF.

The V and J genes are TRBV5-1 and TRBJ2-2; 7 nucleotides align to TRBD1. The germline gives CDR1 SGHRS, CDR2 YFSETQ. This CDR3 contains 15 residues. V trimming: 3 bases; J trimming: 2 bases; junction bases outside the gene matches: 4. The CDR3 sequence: CASSYGTVNTGELFF. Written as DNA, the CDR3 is TGCGCCAGCAGCTATGGGACAGTAAACACCGGGGAGCTGTTTTTT.

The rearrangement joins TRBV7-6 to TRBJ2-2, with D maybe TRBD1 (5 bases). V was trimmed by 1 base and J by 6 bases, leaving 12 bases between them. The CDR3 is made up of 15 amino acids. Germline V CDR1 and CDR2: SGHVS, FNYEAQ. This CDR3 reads CASSLGQGLPGELFF. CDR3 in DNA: TGTGCCAGCAGCTTAGGGCAGGGCCTCCCCGGGGAGCTGTTTTTT.

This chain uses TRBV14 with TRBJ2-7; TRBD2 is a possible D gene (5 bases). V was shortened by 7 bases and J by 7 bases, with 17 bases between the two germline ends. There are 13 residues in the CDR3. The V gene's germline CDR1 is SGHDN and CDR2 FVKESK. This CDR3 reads CASNPYGVGEQYF. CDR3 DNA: TGTGCCAGCAACCCGTACGGGGTGGGAGAGCAGTACTTC.

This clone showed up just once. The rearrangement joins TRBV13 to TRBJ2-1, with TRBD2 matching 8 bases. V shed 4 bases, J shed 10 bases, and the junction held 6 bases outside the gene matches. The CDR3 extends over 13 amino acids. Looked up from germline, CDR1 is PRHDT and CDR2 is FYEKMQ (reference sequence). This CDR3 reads CASSSGLGDEQFF. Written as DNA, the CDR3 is TGTGCCAGCAGCTCGGGACTAGGAGACGAGCAGTTCTTC.

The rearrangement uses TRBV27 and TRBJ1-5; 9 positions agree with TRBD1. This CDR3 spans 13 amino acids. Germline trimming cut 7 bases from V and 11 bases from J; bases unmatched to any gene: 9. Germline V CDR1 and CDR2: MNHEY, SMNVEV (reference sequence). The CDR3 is CASKGQGKMAQHF. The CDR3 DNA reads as TGTGCCAGCAAGGGACAGGGAAAAATGGCCCAGCATTTT.

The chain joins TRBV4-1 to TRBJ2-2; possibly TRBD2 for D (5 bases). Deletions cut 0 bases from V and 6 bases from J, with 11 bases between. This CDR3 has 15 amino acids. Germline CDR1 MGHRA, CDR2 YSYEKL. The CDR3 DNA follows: TGCGCCAGCAGCCAAGATGCCGGAGGAGCCGGGGAGCTGTTTTTT. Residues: CASSQDAGGAGELFF.

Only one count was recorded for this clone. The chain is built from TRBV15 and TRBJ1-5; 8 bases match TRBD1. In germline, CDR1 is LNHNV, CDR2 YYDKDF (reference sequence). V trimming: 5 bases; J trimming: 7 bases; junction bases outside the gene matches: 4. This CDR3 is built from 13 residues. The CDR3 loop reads CATSPDRAQPQHF. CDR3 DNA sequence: TGTGCCACCAGCCCGGACAGGGCACAGCCCCAGCATTTT.

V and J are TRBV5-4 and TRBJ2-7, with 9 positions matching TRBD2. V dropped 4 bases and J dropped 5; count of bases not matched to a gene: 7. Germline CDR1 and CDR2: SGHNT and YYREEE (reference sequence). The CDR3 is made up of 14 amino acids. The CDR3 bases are TGTGCCAGCAGCCTGTGGGGCGGGGGGGACGAGCAGTACTTC. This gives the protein CASSLWGGGDEQYF.

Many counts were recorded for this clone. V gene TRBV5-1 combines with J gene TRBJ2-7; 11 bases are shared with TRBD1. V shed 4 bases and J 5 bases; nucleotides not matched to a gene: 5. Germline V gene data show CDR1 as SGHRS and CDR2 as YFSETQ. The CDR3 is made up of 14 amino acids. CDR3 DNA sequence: TGCGCCAGCAGCCTAGGACAGGGGGCCAACGAGCAGTACTTC. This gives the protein CASSLGQGANEQYF.